This T cell receptor beta chain comes out of a study of long-term antiretroviral therapy in people with HIV. Study-level points and caveats: Clones with expansion before ART led the repertoire at all time points. Repertoires from HIV showed CDR3 length ranges narrower than those of controls.

Germline loops: CDR1 SGHDT, CDR2 YYEEEE. J lost 1 base, V lost 0 bases, and 3 bases had no gene match. This CDR3 is 15 amino acids long. Version v3.0 of the immunoSEQ assay was performed at survey level. Sequencing was performed with immunoSEQ multiplex PCR; in TCRdb, only in-frame clones are kept and a portion is missing. The sample consists of 10,000 to 15,000 clones, around 77% of them appearing once. Regarding this clone: What it recognizes is unknown.

Each contributor possessed a minimum of one pre-ART and a minimum of two post-ART PBMC samples. Samples held roughly 0.85-10 million cryopreserved PBMC before DNA extraction. The sequencing used unsorted PBMCs, collected 0.5 years before starting antiretroviral therapy. This TCR was recovered from a woman between 35 and 50 years old with HIV. V is TRBV5-6 and J is TRBJ1-2, with TRBD1 matching over 7 bases. This CDR3 is CASSLEGQLNYGYTF. The CDR3 nucleotides read TGTGCCAGCAGCTTGGAGGGACAGCTTAACTATGGCTACACCTTC.